This T cell receptor (beta chain) was documented in a study of blood T cell repertoires in COVID-19. The Seattle site enrolled patients during active infection and followed them longitudinally. Per the original methods: Cell counts per sample came from amplifying reference gene primers. Sequenced by immunoSEQ multiplex PCR; TCRdb stores in-frame clones only, minus some. The V and J calls and clone size come from that table; D and trimming were worked out from the DNA. Of around 160,000 clones in the sample, 87% were seen once. The receptor was isolated from a woman in her seventies with COVID-19, enrolled during active disease. The sample taken for sequencing was peripheral blood.

CDR3 protein: CASSFRDRGYYGYTF. The CDR3, as DNA: TGTGCCAGCAGCTTCCGGGACAGGGGTTACTATGGCTACACCTTC. This chain links TRBV5-6 with TRBJ1-2, with 10 positions matching TRBD1. CDR1 SGHDT and CDR2 YYEEEE come from the germline V gene. CDR3 size: 15 residues. J gave up 3 bases and V 2 bases, and 4 bases lay outside the gene matches.